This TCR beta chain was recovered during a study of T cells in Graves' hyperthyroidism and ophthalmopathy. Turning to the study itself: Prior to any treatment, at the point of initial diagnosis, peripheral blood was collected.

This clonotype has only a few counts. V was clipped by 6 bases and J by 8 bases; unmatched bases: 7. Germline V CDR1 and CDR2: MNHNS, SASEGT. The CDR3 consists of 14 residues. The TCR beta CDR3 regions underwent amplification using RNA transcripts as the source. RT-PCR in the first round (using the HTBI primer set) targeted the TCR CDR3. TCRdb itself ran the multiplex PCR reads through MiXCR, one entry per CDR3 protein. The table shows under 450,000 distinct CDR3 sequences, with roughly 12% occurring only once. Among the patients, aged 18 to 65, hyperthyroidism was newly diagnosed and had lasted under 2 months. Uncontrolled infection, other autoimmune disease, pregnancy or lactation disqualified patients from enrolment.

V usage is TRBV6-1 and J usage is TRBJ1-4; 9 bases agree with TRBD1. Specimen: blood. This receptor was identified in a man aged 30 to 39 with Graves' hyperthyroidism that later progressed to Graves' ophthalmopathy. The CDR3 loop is CASSPQGAYEKLFF. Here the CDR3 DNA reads TGTGCCAGCAGCCCACAGGGGGCTTACGAAAAACTGTTTTTT.